Presented here are 26 T cell receptor beta chains from one specimen sequenced in a study of CD8 T cells in Susac syndrome. Random-hexamer reverse transcription was applied to roughly 0.5 to 1 ug RNA. A single record per CDR3 protein comes from TCRdb applying MiXCR to the immunoSEQ multiplex PCR reads. Among about 60,000 distinct CDR3 sequences listed, roughly nine tenths were seen once. Material: CD8+ T cells from PBMCs. The receptors originated from a human donor in good health.

The V gene is TRBV10-3, the J gene TRBJ2-2; no reliable D call. The V end lost 10 bases, the J end lost 4 bases, and 10 bases lay between the germline ends. The germline CDR1 and CDR2 sequences are ENHRY and SYGVKD. The CDR3 consists of 12 residues. In nucleotides, the CDR3 is TGTGCCACCCTCCTGAGCACCGGGGAGCTGTTTTTT. As protein: CATLLSTGELFF.

J is TRBJ2-7 and V is TRBV25-1; 7 nucleotides agree with TRBD1. The germline CDR1 and CDR2 sequences are MGHDK and SYGVNS. The V gene end was trimmed by 9 bases and the J gene end by 0 bases; junction bases not matched to a gene: 2. The CDR3 sequence is 12 residues long. The CDR3 loop is CASGDSSYEQYF. In nucleotides, the CDR3 is TGTGCCAGTGGGGACAGCTCCTACGAGCAGTACTTC.

This chain connects TRBV12-3 or TRBV12-4 to TRBJ1-2; weak D call: TRBD1 (6 bases). V lost 1 base to trimming and J lost 8 bases, with 23 bases between them. CDR3 length: 17 residues. The CDR3 here is CASSLVVGGHRVEGYTF. The DNA for the CDR3 is TGTGCCAGCAGTTTAGTCGTGGGGGGCCACAGAGTGGAGGGCTACACCTTC.

This rearrangement joins TRBV9 to TRBJ2-7, with D uncertain. V shed 0 bases and J shed 0 bases, with 7 bases lying between them. The germline gives CDR1 SGDLS, CDR2 YYNGEE. The CDR3 extends over 14 amino acids. The CDR3 DNA follows: TGTGCCAGCAGCGTAGGCACGGACTCCTACGAGCAGTACTTC. Its translation: CASSVGTDSYEQYF.

This chain links TRBV27 with TRBJ1-1, with TRBD1 identical over 9 bases. V lost 8 bases, J lost 4 bases, and 14 bases stayed unmatched. The CDR3 covers 16 residues. Germline-derived CDR1 and CDR2 are MNHEY and SMNVEV (reference sequence). The CDR3 DNA reads as TGTGCCAGCCTTGGGACAGGGACAAGGAGTAGCACTGAAGCTTTCTTT. Protein sequence: CASLGTGTRSSTEAFF.

The J gene is TRBJ1-4, the V gene TRBV11-1; TRBD1 matches 7 bases. The CDR3 sequence is 20 residues long. Germline trimming cut 5 bases from V and 3 bases from J; bases unmatched to any gene: 21. Germline values: CDR1 SGHAT, CDR2 FQDESV (reference sequence). The CDR3 DNA reads as TGTGCCAGCAGCACCCCCTCCGCCCGGGAGGGGGCGACTCCTAATGAAAAACTGTTTTTT. It codes for CASSTPSAREGATPNEKLFF.

The gene calls are TRBV27 and TRBJ2-3; D unclear. CDR3 length equals 15 residues. The germline CDR1 and CDR2 sequences are MNHEY and SMNVEV (reference sequence). Trimming took 3 bases from V and 0 from J, leaving 10 bases between them. The CDR3 DNA sequence: TGTGCCAGCAGTTTTTCCCGCGGAAGCACAGATACGCAGTATTTT. It translates to CASSFSRGSTDTQYF.

The V gene is TRBV19, the J gene TRBJ2-1, with TRBD2 identical over 12 bases. The V segment lost 3 bases and the J segment 5 bases; nucleotides outside the gene matches: 11. The CDR3 totals 18 residues. CDR1 and CDR2 from the germline V gene are LNHDA and SQIVND (reference sequence). The DNA for the CDR3 is TGTGCCAGTAGTATTCAAGCAGGACTAGCGGGGTTCAACAATGAGCAGTTCTTC. Its protein product is CASSIQAGLAGFNNEQFF. The variable domain in full, completed from reference TRBV19 and TRBJ2-1, reads DGGITQSPKYLFRKEGQNVTLSCEQNLNHDAMYWYRQDPGQGLRLIYYSQIVNDFQKGDIAEGYSVSREKKESFPLTVTSAQKNPTAFYLCASSIQAGLAGFNNEQFFGPGTRLTVL.

The chain joins TRBV28 to TRBJ2-7; no firm D call. Per germline, CDR1 MDHEN and CDR2 SYDVKM. This CDR3 is built from 15 residues. V lost 1 base to trimming and J lost 1 base, with 11 bases between them. Here the CDR3 reads CASSLSPTGSYEQYF. In nucleotides, the CDR3 is TGTGCCAGCAGTTTATCCCCGACTGGATCCTACGAGCAGTACTTC.

The chain joins TRBV6-5 to TRBJ2-2; D is undetermined. Germline-derived CDR1 and CDR2 are MNHEY and SVGAGI. The germline V and J ends were trimmed by 0 bases and 9 bases, with 17 bases remaining between them. CDR3 length: 16 amino acids. As DNA, the CDR3 is TGTGCCAGCAGTTACTCGACTTTTTCCGGCGGCCGGGAGCTGTTTTTT. Translating it yields CASSYSTFSGGRELFF.

The chain links TRBV18 to TRBJ2-1; D may correspond to TRBD1 or TRBD2 (5 bases each). V dropped 0 bases and J dropped 9 bases, with 12 bases sitting between them. Germline lookup yields CDR1 KGHSH and CDR2 LQKENI. The CDR3 runs 14 residues. CDR3 amino acids: CASSPPLKGSEQFF. In DNA, the CDR3 is TGTGCCAGCTCACCACCACTAAAGGGGAGTGAGCAGTTCTTC.

The genes are TRBV20-1 and TRBJ2-2; D unresolved. Trimming removed 5 bases at V and 7 bases at J, with 8 bases between. CDR1 is DFQATT, CDR2 SNEGSKA, per germline (reference sequence). This CDR3 is built from 11 residues. CDR3 nucleotides: TGCAGTGCTTTGACGGACGGGGAGCTGTTTTTT. It is translated as CSALTDGELFF.

The chain couples TRBV10-2 to TRBJ2-7, with 8 nucleotides matching TRBD1. The CDR3 contains 12 residues. Per germline, CDR1 WSHSY and CDR2 SAAADI. J was trimmed by 5 bases and V by 10 bases; bases with no gene match: 7. CDR3 nucleotides: TGCGCCACCGAGACAGGGGTCAACGAGCAGTACTTC. It translates to CATETGVNEQYF.

The chain is built from TRBV12-3 or TRBV12-4 and TRBJ1-1; D is ambiguous. The CDR3 has 13 residues. The V end was cut by 4 bases, the J end by 4 bases, with 10 bases between. As DNA, the CDR3 is TGTGCCAGCAGTTGGCCGGGTAGCACTGAAGCTTTCTTT. Amino acids: CASSWPGSTEAFF.

The chain joins TRBV20-1 to TRBJ2-2, with a tentative D call TRBD1 (5 bases). The CDR3 extends over 15 amino acids. V was clipped by 5 bases and J by 3 bases, with 16 bases between them. Germline CDR1 DFQATT, CDR2 SNEGSKA (reference sequence). The CDR3 DNA follows: TGCAGTGCTCAGCCCAGGGTAGAGTACACCGGGGAGCTGTTTTTT. Encoded protein: CSAQPRVEYTGELFF.

This chain links TRBV29-1 with TRBJ1-3, with D unclear. CDR3 size: 11 residues. Germline-derived CDR1 and CDR2 are SQVTM and ANQGSEA. V was trimmed by 4 bases and J by 3 bases, leaving 4 bases between them. The CDR3 DNA reads as TGCAGCGTTGTAGATGGAAACACCATATATTTT. This codes for CSVVDGNTIYF.

V gene TRBV19 combines with J gene TRBJ2-5; the D gene is possibly TRBD2 (6 bases). CDR3 length equals 15 residues. Per germline, CDR1 LNHDA and CDR2 SQIVND (reference sequence). V was cut by 5 bases and J by 2 bases, with 15 bases left in between. DNA for the CDR3: TGTGCCAGTAGTTCATCTGGCGGGGAACAAGAGACCCAGTACTTC. Protein product: CASSSSGGEQETQYF.

The chain uses TRBV6-5 and TRBJ2-1; TRBD1 might be the D (5 bases). V lost 8 bases to trimming and J lost 0 bases, with 14 bases between them. Germline CDR1 reads MNHEY; CDR2 reads SVGAGI. The CDR3 totals 15 residues. The CDR3 coding sequence is TGTGCCAGCGGAAAACAGGCTAGCTCCTACAATGAGCAGTTCTTC. The encoded protein is CASGKQASSYNEQFF.

This clonotype appeared a single time. V and J are TRBV4-3 and TRBJ2-1; 14 bases map to TRBD2. This CDR3 is built from 14 residues. The germline V gene encodes CDR1 LGHNA and CDR2 YSLEER. The trim removed 0 bases at V and 14 bases at J, leaving 3 bases unmatched. The CDR3, as DNA: TGCGCCAGCAGCCAAGATTCGACTAGCGGGGGGGAGTTCTTC. It translates to CASSQDSTSGGEFF.

This chain joins TRBV27 and TRBJ1-5; D ambiguous. With 6 bases removed from V and 2 bases from J, the gap between germline ends came to 8 bases. From germline, CDR1 is MNHEY and CDR2 SMNVEV (reference sequence). The CDR3 runs 13 residues. CDR3 DNA sequence: TGTGCCAGCAGGTACGGGGGCAATCAGCCCCAGCATTTT. It translates to CASRYGGNQPQHF.

The chain recombines TRBV5-4 with TRBJ2-7; D might be TRBD2 (6 bases). Trimming cost V 0 bases and J 2 bases, with 12 bases left between them. In germline, CDR1 is SGHNT, CDR2 YYREEE (reference sequence). The CDR3 sequence is 15 residues long. The CDR3 nucleotides read TGTGCCAGCAGCTTGGATCCGGGAGAGACCTACGAGCAGTACTTC. This translates into CASSLDPGETYEQYF.

The chain joins TRBV29-1 to TRBJ1-5; D is uncertain. This CDR3 region has 13 residues. V was cut by 7 bases and J by 3 bases, with 13 bases left in between. In germline, CDR1 is SQVTM, CDR2 ANQGSEA. The CDR3 DNA sequence: TGCAGCGCCTGGACCGGAGCCAATCAGCCCCAGCATTTT. Residues: CSAWTGANQPQHF.

The V call is TRBV6-5, the J call TRBJ2-1, with D hard to call. Trimming removed 4 bases from V and 10 bases from J, with 11 bases in between. Germline-derived CDR1 and CDR2 are MNHEY and SVGAGI. The CDR3 runs to 12 residues. The DNA of the CDR3 is TGTGCCAGCAGTTCCTTGGCCACCGAGCAGTTCTTC. It codes for CASSSLATEQFF.

This chain connects TRBV20-1 to TRBJ2-7; D unclear. Looked up from germline, CDR1 is DFQATT and CDR2 is SNEGSKA (reference sequence). The CDR3 is made up of 13 amino acids. V was trimmed by 7 bases and J by 3 bases, leaving 16 bases between them. The CDR3 DNA reads TGCAGTGGGTATGGATCTTTGCACTACGAGCAGTACTTC. Encoded protein: CSGYGSLHYEQYF.

The chain is built from TRBV6-6 and TRBJ1-1; tentatively, D is TRBD1 (5 bases). CDR1 is MNHNY and CDR2 is SVGAGI in the germline V gene (reference sequence). V dropped 8 bases and J dropped 0 bases, with 13 bases sitting between them. The CDR3 runs to 14 residues. CDR3 region: CASLQGGVNTEAFF. CDR3 DNA: TGTGCCAGCCTGCAGGGAGGCGTGAACACTGAAGCTTTCTTT.

This chain links TRBV4-2 with TRBJ1-2, with D unclear. The germline V gene has CDR1 LGHNA and CDR2 YNFKEQ. Trimming took 4 bases from V and 3 from J, leaving 15 bases between them. The CDR3 has 15 residues. The CDR3 protein is CASSRRANDDYGYTF. In DNA form, the CDR3 reads TGTGCCAGCAGCCGGAGGGCCAATGACGACTATGGCTACACCTTC.